This TCR beta chain was recovered during a study of cytomegalovirus exposure and HLA in healthy donors. Turning to the study itself: Researchers found that approximately 85% of almost 400 genotyped donors fell within the Caucasian-associated ancestry cluster.

Study findings and constraints: A prior analysis recorded that most TCR beta V segments were productive about 90% or about 30% of the time.

In germline, CDR1 is LNHDA, CDR2 SQIVND (reference sequence). V lost 4 bases and J lost 4; bases outside the gene matches: 16. The CDR3 is 18 amino acids. The PCR contained 60 Vbeta and 13 Jbeta primers. In the source study's methods: The authors later counted roughly 76 million unique TCR beta chains, some 11 million of them shared. Using immunoSEQ multiplex PCR, the repertoire was profiled, and TCRdb retains in-frame clones only, with some absent. Clonal size and the V and J genes are those of that table, whereas D and trimming came from the DNA. The table has more than 85,000 clones, 55% to 75% seen once; the top ten hold 4.5% to 5.5%. Comment on this clone: The antigen remains unidentified.

The chain is built from TRBV19 and TRBJ2-5; 9 bases line up with TRBD2. The sequenced material came from PBMCs. The receptor was derived from a woman in her sixties or seventies in good health and CMV-seropositive. The CDR3 DNA sequence: TGTGCCAGTAGTACGGGTGGGCTAGCGGGGCCATGGGGAGAGACCCAGTACTTC. Protein: CASSTGGLAGPWGETQYF.